This TCR beta chain stems from a study of blood T cells in healthy people across ages. Study-wide points: Per million T cells, TCR beta diversity dropped about linearly as age rose.

Russia was home to the donors, healthy Caucasian individuals aged 6 to 90. PBMCs, at least 7 million per sample, were isolated. Total RNA extraction produced at least 5.5 micrograms (per sample) for the study. This clonotype was seen a handful of times. The antigen is unknown. A J-beta primer mix and a sample-barcoded 5' primer were used in a second PCR of about 7 to 12 cycles. MiXCR, applied by TCRdb to the 5' RACE reads, yields one record per CDR3 protein. The sample lists under 800,000 distinct CDR3 sequences, roughly 20% occurring once. This clonotype originated in a man between 65 and 80 years old in good health. Material: blood.

The CDR3 is CASSLVDRGDLEAFF. As DNA, the CDR3 is TGTGCCAGCAGCTTAGTGGACAGGGGGGACCTCGAAGCTTTCTTT. The chain is built from TRBV7-9 and TRBJ1-1; 10 bases are a match to TRBD1. CDR3 length: 15 residues. CDR1 SEHNR and CDR2 FQNEAQ come from the germline V gene (reference sequence). J lost 8 bases, V lost 1 base, and 7 bases had no gene match.